The 19 T cell receptor beta chains below come from one sample, sequenced in a study of control samples from healthy donors and cancer patients. The assay was immunoSEQ multiplex PCR, and TCRdb's table has in-frame clones only and misses some. The data show 94,000 or so clones, around 85% seen once. Sequencing input: PBMCs. The receptors originated from a man between 65 and 85 years old with lung cancer.

The rearrangement joins TRBV24-1 to TRBJ2-7, with a tentative D call TRBD1 (5 bases). This CDR3 region has 15 residues. Germline loops: CDR1 KGHDR, CDR2 SFDVKD. The V gene lost 5 bases and the J gene lost 5 bases, with 18 bases spanning the gap. The CDR3 loop reads CATSASKQGGDEQYF. CDR3 nucleotides: TGTGCCACCAGTGCCTCTAAGCAGGGCGGAGACGAGCAGTACTTC.

To note about this clone: Sequence at one end of the junction differs from germline and may be a read error. V usage is TRBV28 and J usage is TRBJ1-5; D gene unclear. Per the germline V gene, CDR1 is MDHEN and CDR2 is SYDVKM. This CDR3 region has 15 residues. CDR3 protein: CASRTAGGRNQPRHF. DNA for the CDR3: TGTGCCAGCAGGACGGCGGGCGGGCGCAATCAGCCCCGGCATTTT. The entire variable domain, with the rest obtained from reference TRBV28 and TRBJ1-5, is as follows: DVKVTQSSRYLVKRTGEKVFLECVQDMDHENMFWYRQDPGLGLRLIYFSYDVKMKEKGDIPEGYSVSREKKERFSLILESASTNQTSMYLCASRTAGGRNQPRHFGDGTRLSIL.

This chain joins TRBV21-1 and TRBJ2-7; TRBD1, the D gene given by the table, was not confirmed from the DNA. TRBV21-1 is shown as a pseudogene. This CDR3 has 17 amino acids. CDR3 region: CASSKEEHRGQRGEQYF. CDR3 DNA sequence: TGTGCCAGCAGCAAAGAGGAACACAGGGGGCAGAGGGGGGAGCAGTACTTC.

The chain carries TRBV30 and TRBJ1-6; D is perhaps TRBD1 (5 bases). Germline CDR1 and CDR2: GTSNPN and SVGIG (reference sequence). The CDR3 runs to 14 residues. V lost 5 bases and J lost 9, with 17 bases in between. CDR3 sequence (DNA): TGTGCCTGGGCCGGGACCGGGGCAGGTTCACCCCTCCACTTT. Its protein is CAWAGTGAGSPLHF. Using reference TRBV30 and TRBJ1-6 for the parts outside the CDR3, the full variable domain is SQTIHQWPATLVQPVGSPLSLECTVEGTSNPNLYWYRQAAGRGLQLLFYSVGIGQISSEVPQNLSASRPQDRQFILSSKKLLLSDSGFYLCAWAGTGAGSPLHFGNGTRLTVT.

V and J are TRBV24-1 and TRBJ2-1; the match to TRBD2 covers 10 bases. With 2 bases clipped from V and 0 bases from J, the junction kept 21 bases outside the gene matches. Germline lookup yields CDR1 KGHDR and CDR2 SFDVKD. The CDR3 runs 23 residues. The CDR3 reads CATSDSYQLVLAGVSPSYNEQFF. Here the CDR3 DNA reads TGTGCCACCAGTGATTCATACCAGCTCGTTCTAGCGGGGGTGTCCCCCTCCTACAATGAGCAGTTCTTC.

This clone was counted between two and nine times. CDR3 sequence: CASSPRGPTSPLHF. CDR3 nucleotide sequence: TGTGCCAGCAGCCCCCGGGGCCCTACTTCACCCCTCCACTTT. The chain couples TRBV7-9 to TRBJ1-6, with D perhaps matching TRBD1 (5 bases). Between the trimmed V and J ends, which lost 5 bases and 9 bases, there was a span of 14 bases. CDR3 length: 14 residues. The germline V gene has CDR1 SEHNR and CDR2 FQNEAQ (reference sequence).

V and J are TRBV29-1 and TRBJ2-2; TRBD1 matches 10 bases. The CDR3 runs to 14 residues. Germline V lookup: CDR1 SQVTM, CDR2 ANQGSEA. Losses at the gene ends were 6 bases for V and 3 bases for J; bases not matched to a gene: 4. CDR3 sequence: CSVGTGVHTGELFF. In nucleotides, the CDR3 is TGCAGCGTCGGGACAGGGGTTCACACCGGGGAGCTGTTTTTT.

A few counts support this clone. The chain combines TRBV2 with TRBJ2-1; 7 positions agree with TRBD2. With V trimmed by 1 base and J by 6 bases, 6 bases remained unmatched. The V gene's germline CDR1 is SNHLY and CDR2 FYNNEI. The CDR3 totals 15 residues. The DNA of the CDR3 is TGTGCCAGCAGTGAAGTGGCGGGGGAGGGCAATGAGCAGTTCTTC. Amino acid sequence: CASSEVAGEGNEQFF.

This clone was counted only a few times. The chain employs TRBV27 and TRBJ2-1, with TRBD2 matching over 13 bases. The CDR3 is 16 residues long. The J segment lost 6 bases and the V segment lost 4 bases, leaving 6 bases of the junction unmatched. Germline CDR1 MNHEY, CDR2 SMNVEV (reference sequence). The chain's CDR3 is CASSSGLAGDRNEQFF. DNA of the CDR3: TGTGCCAGCAGTTCCGGACTAGCGGGGGACCGCAATGAGCAGTTCTTC.

This sequence joins TRBV11-2 and TRBJ2-7, with D possibly matching TRBD1 (6 bases). This CDR3 is built from 13 residues. Germline CDR1 reads SGHAT; CDR2 reads FQNNGV. The germline V and J ends were trimmed by 0 bases and 6 bases, with 9 bases remaining between them. The CDR3 sequence is CASSLDQGGEQYF. CDR3 DNA: TGTGCCAGCAGCTTAGATCAAGGGGGCGAGCAGTACTTC.

The chain employs TRBV11-1 and TRBJ1-1; D is uncertain. The V gene lost 4 bases and the J gene lost 1 base, with 10 bases spanning the gap. The CDR3 has 14 residues. In germline, CDR1 is SGHAT, CDR2 FQDESV (reference sequence). The CDR3 region is CASSSDGKNTEAFF. The CDR3 DNA follows: TGTGCCAGCAGCTCAGACGGAAAGAACACTGAAGCTTTCTTT.

This clone came up a few times. The chain carries TRBV12-5 and TRBJ2-5; 7 bases map to TRBD1. The length of the CDR3 is 15 residues. Germline-derived CDR1 and CDR2 are LGHNT and FRNRAP. V lost 6 bases, J lost 1 base, and 8 bases stayed unmatched. The CDR3 coding sequence is TGTGCTAGTGGCGCCGGGACAGCCGTCCAAGAGACCCAGTACTTC. This codes for CASGAGTAVQETQYF.

The V and J genes are TRBV19 and TRBJ2-3, with 7 bases that match TRBD2. With 3 bases clipped from V and 1 base from J, the junction kept 10 bases outside the gene matches. This CDR3 is built from 17 residues. Germline CDR1 LNHDA, CDR2 SQIVND (reference sequence). The CDR3 protein is CASSIGSGGPRTDTQYF. The CDR3 DNA is TGTGCCAGTAGTATTGGGTCGGGGGGTCCTCGCACAGATACGCAGTATTTT.

The chain employs TRBV25-1 and TRBJ2-6; TRBD1 matches at 9 bases. The germline V gene encodes CDR1 MGHDK and CDR2 SYGVNS. Trimming removed 8 bases from V and 0 bases from J; junction bases left unmatched: 5. The CDR3 totals 16 residues. CDR3 nucleotides: TGTGCCAGCGACCCGGACAGGGGCTCTGGGGCCAACGTCCTGACTTTC. This translates into CASDPDRGSGANVLTF. Looking up the rest from reference TRBV25-1 and TRBJ2-6 gives the full variable domain: EADIYQTPRYLVIGTGKKITLECSQTMGHDKMYWYQQDPGMELHLIHYSYGVNSTEKGDLSSESTVSRIRTEHFPLTLESARPSHTSQYLCASDPDRGSGANVLTFGAGSRLTVL.

This CDR3 reads CASSPAEVGSYEQYF. CDR3 coding DNA: TGTGCCAGCAGCCCGGCGGAGGTCGGGTCCTACGAGCAGTACTTC. The gene calls are TRBV7-8 and TRBJ2-7; possible D gene TRBD2, 5 bases. Germline lookup yields CDR1 SGHVS and CDR2 FQNEAQ. The CDR3 has 15 amino acids. V shed 5 bases and J shed 1 base, with 15 bases lying between them.

The genes are TRBV10-1 and TRBJ2-1, with a possible D match to TRBD1 (5 bases). CDR1 and CDR2 (germline): WNHNN, SYGVQD (reference sequence). CDR3 length: 15 amino acids. With 3 bases removed from V and 9 bases from J, the gap between germline ends came to 18 bases. As DNA, the CDR3 is TGCGCCAGCAGTGAAGGGGCAGGGCGCCTCAGTGAGCAGTTCTTC. It is translated as CASSEGAGRLSEQFF.

The genes are TRBV2 and TRBJ1-3; maybe TRBD1 (6 bases). The CDR3 covers 13 residues. Germline V lookup: CDR1 SNHLY, CDR2 FYNNEI. The V end was cut by 4 bases, the J end by 3 bases, with 7 bases between. CDR3 nucleotides: TGTGCCAGCAGTGGAGGGGGTGGAAACACCATATATTTT. This translates into CASSGGGGNTIYF. Looking up the rest from reference TRBV2 and TRBJ1-3 gives the full variable domain: EPEVTQTPSHQVTQMGQEVILRCVPISNHLYFYWYRQILGQKVEFLVSFYNNEISEKSEIFDDQFSVERPDGSNFTLKIRSTKLEDSAMYFCASSGGGGNTIYFGEGSWLTVV.

The chain carries TRBV12-3 or TRBV12-4 and TRBJ1-1; D remains ambiguous. V gave up 3 bases and J gave up 4 bases, with 9 bases separating them. The CDR3 extends over 13 amino acids. The DNA of the CDR3 is TGTGCCAGCAGTTTGAGGGAAGGCACTGAAGCTTTCTTT. As protein: CASSLREGTEAFF.

The V and J genes are TRBV5-8 and TRBJ1-1, with 10 bases fitting TRBD1. This CDR3 is 15 amino acids long. CDR1 SGHTS and CDR2 YDEGEE come from the germline V gene. The junction had 7 bases not matched to a gene; V was cut back by 7 bases and J by 1 base. The CDR3 is CASDPGTGANTEAFF. The CDR3 DNA reads as TGTGCCAGCGACCCTGGGACAGGGGCGAACACTGAAGCTTTCTTT.